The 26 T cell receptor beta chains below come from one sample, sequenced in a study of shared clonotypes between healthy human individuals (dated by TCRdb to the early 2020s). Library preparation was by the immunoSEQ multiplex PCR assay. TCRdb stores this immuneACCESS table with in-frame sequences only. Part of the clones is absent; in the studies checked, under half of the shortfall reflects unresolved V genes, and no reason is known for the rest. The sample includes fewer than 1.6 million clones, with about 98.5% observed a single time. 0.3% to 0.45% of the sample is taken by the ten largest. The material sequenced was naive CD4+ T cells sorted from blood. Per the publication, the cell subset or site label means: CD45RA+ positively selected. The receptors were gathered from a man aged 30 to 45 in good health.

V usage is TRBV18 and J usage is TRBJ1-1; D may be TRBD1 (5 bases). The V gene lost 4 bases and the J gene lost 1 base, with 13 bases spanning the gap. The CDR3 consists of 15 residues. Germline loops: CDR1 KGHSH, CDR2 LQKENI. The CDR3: CASSQIGGGNTEAFF. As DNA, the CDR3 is TGTGCCAGCTCACAAATCGGCGGGGGGAACACTGAAGCTTTCTTT.

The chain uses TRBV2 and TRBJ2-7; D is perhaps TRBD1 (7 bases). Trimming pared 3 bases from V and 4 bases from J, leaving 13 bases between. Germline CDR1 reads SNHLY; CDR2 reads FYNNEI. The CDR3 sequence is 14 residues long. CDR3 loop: CASSEQGGAYEQYF. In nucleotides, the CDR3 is TGTGCCAGCAGTGAGCAGGGGGGAGCTTACGAGCAGTACTTC.

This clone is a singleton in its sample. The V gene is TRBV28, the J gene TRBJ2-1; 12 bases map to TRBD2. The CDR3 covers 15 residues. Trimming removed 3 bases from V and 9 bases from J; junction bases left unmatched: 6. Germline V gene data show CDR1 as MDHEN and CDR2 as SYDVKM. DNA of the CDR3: TGTGCCAGCAGTTTTCCGACTAGCGGGAGTCTTGAGCAGTTCTTC. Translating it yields CASSFPTSGSLEQFF.

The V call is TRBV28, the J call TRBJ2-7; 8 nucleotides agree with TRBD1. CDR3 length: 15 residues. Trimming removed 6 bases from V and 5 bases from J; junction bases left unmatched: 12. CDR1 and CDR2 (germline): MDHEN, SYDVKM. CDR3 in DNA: TGTGCCAGCAGCCCCAACAGGGGGGCGCTGAACGAGCAGTACTTC. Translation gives CASSPNRGALNEQYF.

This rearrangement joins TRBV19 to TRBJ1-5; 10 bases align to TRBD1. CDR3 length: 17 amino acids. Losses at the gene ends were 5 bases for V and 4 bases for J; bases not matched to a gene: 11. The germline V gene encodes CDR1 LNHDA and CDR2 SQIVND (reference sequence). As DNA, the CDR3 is TGTGCCAGTAGTGCCCACAGGGGACAGGGGATAAATCAGCCCCAGCATTTT. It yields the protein CASSAHRGQGINQPQHF.

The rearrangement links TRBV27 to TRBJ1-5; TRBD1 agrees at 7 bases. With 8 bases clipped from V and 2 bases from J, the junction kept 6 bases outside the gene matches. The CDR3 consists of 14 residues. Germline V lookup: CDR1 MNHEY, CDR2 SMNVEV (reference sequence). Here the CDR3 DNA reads TGTGCCAGCGCCACAGGGGATCGCAATCAGCCCCAGCATTTT. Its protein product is CASATGDRNQPQHF.

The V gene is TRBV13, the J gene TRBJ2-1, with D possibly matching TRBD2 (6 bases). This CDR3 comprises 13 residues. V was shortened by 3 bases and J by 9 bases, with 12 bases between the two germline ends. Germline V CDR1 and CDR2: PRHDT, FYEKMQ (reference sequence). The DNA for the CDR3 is TGTGCCAGCAGCTTCCGGGGGATCGGTGAGCAGTTCTTC. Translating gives CASSFRGIGEQFF.

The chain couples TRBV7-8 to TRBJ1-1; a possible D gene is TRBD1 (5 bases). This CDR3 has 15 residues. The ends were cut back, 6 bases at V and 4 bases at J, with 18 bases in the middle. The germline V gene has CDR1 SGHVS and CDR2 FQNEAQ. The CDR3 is CASRVTGARGTEAFF. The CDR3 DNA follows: TGTGCCAGCAGGGTTACCGGGGCCCGGGGCACTGAAGCTTTCTTT.

As DNA, the CDR3 is TGTGCCAGCATAGTACAGGGCGGAAATGAGCAGTTCTTC. This encodes CASIVQGGNEQFF. This rearrangement joins TRBV27 to TRBJ2-1; perhaps TRBD1 as D (6 bases). The CDR3 sequence is 13 residues long. Germline CDR1 reads MNHEY; CDR2 reads SMNVEV (reference sequence). Trimming pared 7 bases from V and 7 bases from J, leaving 14 bases between.

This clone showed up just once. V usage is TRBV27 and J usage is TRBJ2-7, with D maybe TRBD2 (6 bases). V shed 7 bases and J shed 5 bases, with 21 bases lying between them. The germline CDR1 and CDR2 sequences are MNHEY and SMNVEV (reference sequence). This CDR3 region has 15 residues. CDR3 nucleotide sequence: TGTGCCAGCACCGCCGCGGGACTCCGGCTCCACGAGCAGTACTTC. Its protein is CASTAAGLRLHEQYF.

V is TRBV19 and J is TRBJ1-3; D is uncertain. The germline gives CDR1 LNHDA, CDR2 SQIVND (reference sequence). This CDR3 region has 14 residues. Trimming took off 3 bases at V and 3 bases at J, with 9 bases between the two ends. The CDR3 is CASSIVQIGNTIYF. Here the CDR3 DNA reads TGTGCCAGTAGTATCGTGCAGATTGGAAACACCATATATTTT.

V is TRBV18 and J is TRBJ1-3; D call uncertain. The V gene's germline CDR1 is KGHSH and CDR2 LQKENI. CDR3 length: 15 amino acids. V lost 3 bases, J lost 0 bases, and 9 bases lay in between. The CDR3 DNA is TGTGCCAGCTCACCTGCGCTGAGCTCTGGAAACACCATATATTTT. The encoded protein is CASSPALSSGNTIYF.

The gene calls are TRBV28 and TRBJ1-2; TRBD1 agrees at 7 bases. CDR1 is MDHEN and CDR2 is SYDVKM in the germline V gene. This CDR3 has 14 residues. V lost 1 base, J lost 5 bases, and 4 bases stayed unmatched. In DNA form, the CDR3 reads TGTGCCAGCAGTTTATATCGGGGACAGTATGGCTACACCTTC. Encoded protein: CASSLYRGQYGYTF.

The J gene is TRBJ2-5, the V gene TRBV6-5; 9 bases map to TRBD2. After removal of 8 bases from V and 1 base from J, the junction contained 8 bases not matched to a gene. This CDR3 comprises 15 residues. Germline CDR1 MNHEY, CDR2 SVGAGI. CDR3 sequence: CASGTSGFLQETQYF. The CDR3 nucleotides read TGTGCCAGCGGAACTAGCGGGTTCCTCCAAGAGACCCAGTACTTC.

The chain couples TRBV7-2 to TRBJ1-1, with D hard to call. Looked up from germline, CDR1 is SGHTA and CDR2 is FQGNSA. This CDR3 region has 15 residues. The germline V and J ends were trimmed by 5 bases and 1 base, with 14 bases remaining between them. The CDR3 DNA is TGTGCCAGCAGCCCCCCGGGCAGACCGAACACTGAAGCTTTCTTT. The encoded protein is CASSPPGRPNTEAFF.

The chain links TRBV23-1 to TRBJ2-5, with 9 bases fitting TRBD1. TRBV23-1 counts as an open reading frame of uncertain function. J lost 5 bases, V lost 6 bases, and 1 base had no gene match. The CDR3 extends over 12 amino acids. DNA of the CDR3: TGCGCCAGCAGGGACAGGGGTGAGACCCAGTACTTC. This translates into CASRDRGETQYF.

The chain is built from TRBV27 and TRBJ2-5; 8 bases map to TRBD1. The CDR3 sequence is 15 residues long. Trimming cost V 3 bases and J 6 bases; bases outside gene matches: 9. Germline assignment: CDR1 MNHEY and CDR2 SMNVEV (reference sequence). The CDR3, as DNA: TGTGCCAGCAGTTTTAACCAGGGGGCGGGAAAGACCCAGTACTTC. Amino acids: CASSFNQGAGKTQYF.

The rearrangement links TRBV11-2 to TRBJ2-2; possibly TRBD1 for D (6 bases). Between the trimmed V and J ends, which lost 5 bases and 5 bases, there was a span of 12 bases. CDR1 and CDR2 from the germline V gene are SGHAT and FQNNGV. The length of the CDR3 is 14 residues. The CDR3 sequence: CASSEGQLTGELFF. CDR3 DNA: TGTGCCAGCAGCGAAGGACAGTTAACCGGGGAGCTGTTTTTT.

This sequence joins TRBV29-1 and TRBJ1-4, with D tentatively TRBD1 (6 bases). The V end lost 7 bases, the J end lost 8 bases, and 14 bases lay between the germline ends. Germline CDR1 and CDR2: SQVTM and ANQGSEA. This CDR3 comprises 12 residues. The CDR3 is CSASQGREKLFF. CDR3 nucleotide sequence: TGCAGCGCCTCACAGGGACGCGAAAAACTGTTTTTT.

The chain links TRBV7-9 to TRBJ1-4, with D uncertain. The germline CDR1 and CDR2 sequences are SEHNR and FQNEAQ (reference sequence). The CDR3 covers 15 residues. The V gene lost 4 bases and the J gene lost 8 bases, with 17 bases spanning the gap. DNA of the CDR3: TGTGCCAGCAGCTCACATTCTGGCATTGCGGAAAAACTGTTTTTT. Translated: CASSSHSGIAEKLFF.

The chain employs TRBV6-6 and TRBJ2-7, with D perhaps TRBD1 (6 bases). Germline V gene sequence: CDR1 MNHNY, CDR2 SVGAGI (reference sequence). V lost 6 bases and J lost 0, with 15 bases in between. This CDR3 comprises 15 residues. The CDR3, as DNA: TGTGCCAGCAGGGATTACCGGGACAACTCCTACGAGCAGTACTTC. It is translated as CASRDYRDNSYEQYF.

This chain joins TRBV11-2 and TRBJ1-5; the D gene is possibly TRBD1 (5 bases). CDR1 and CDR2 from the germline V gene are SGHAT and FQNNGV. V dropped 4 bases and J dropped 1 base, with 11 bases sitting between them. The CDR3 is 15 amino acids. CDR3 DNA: TGTGCCAGCAGCTCCGGGACCGTGAGCAATCAGCCCCAGCATTTT. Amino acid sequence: CASSSGTVSNQPQHF.

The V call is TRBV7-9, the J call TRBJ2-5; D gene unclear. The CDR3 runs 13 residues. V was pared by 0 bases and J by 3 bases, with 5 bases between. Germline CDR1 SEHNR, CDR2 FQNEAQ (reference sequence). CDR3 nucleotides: TGTGCCAGCAGCTTAGCGGCAGAAGAGACCCAGTACTTC. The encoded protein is CASSLAAEETQYF.

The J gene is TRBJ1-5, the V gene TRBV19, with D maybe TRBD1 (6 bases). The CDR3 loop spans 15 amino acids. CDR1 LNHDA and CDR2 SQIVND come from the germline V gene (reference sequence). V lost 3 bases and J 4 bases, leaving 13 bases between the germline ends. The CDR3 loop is CASSMGGRRNQPQHF. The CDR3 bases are TGTGCCAGTAGTATGGGGGGCAGAAGAAATCAGCCCCAGCATTTT.

CDR3 residues: CASSPQGGTDTQYF. CDR3 DNA: TGTGCCAGCAGCCCACAGGGGGGCACAGATACGCAGTATTTT. The chain is built from TRBV5-6 and TRBJ2-3, with TRBD1 identical over 8 bases. V lost 4 bases to trimming and J lost 1 base; unmatched junction nucleotides: 2. In germline, CDR1 is SGHDT, CDR2 YYEEEE. The CDR3 sequence is 14 residues long.

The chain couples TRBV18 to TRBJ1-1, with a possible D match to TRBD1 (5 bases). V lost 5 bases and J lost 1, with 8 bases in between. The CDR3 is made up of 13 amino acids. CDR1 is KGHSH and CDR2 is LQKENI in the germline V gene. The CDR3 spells CASSGDQNTEAFF. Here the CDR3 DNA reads TGTGCCAGCTCAGGGGACCAGAACACTGAAGCTTTCTTT.